A single sample gave rise to the 3 T cell receptor beta chains below, sequenced in a study of CD8+ T cells in alopecia areata. Stated treatment: oral pan-JAK inhibitor, 5-10 mg twice daily. TCR sequencing used cDNA made by reverse transcription of extracted RNA. TCRdb's copy holds only in-frame clones and misses some; the assay was immunoSEQ multiplex PCR. Of 60,000 to 85,000 clones listed, roughly 30% are singletons. This sample comprised CD8+ T cells sorted from blood, obtained at week 4, from a patient treated with tofacitinib. These receptors all stem from a human donor with alopecia areata.

The chain combines TRBV30 with TRBJ2-7, with unresolved D. Trimming removed 0 bases from V and 4 bases from J, with 7 bases in between. The CDR3 has 12 amino acids. Germline CDR1 is GTSNPN and CDR2 is SVGIG (reference sequence). The CDR3 DNA reads as TGTGCCTGGAGTGTAGCTATGTACGAGCAGTACTTC. Its protein is CAWSVAMYEQYF.

This chain joins TRBV11-2 and TRBJ2-3; 8 nucleotides align to TRBD2. The CDR3 has 14 residues. V lost 5 bases to trimming and J lost 6 bases; unmatched junction nucleotides: 7. CDR1 is SGHAT, CDR2 FQNNGV, per germline. The CDR3 reads CASSQAGVGDTQYF. CDR3 DNA: TGTGCCAGCAGCCAAGCGGGAGTCGGGGATACGCAGTATTTT.

This clone occurred a few times. The rearrangement uses TRBV4-1 and TRBJ1-5; tentative D call: TRBD1 (6 bases). V lost 4 bases to trimming and J lost 7 bases, with 14 bases between them. Germline CDR1 is MGHRA and CDR2 is YSYEKL. This CDR3 spans 14 amino acids. The DNA for the CDR3 is TGCGCCAGCAGCCTCACAGGGTCAGGGCAGCCCCAGCATTTT. This codes for CASSLTGSGQPQHF.